This paragraph reports one T cell receptor beta chain. Antigen specificity is unknown. The entry originates in a study of regulatory T cells in long-lasting Graves disease. At the level of the study: Antithyroid drugs had been given to newly diagnosed Graves' patients for under 3 months. Overall study results and limits: Fewer public clonotypes were shared by new patients (roughly 910) than by persistent patients (2,741).

V lost 6 bases and J lost 8, with 16 bases in between. The CDR3 loop spans 14 amino acids. CDR1 MDHEN and CDR2 SYDVKM come from the germline V gene. Time point defined: newly diagnosed GD, antithyroid drugs for less than 3 months. From PBMCs, RNA was extracted and then used to make the TCR library. Construction of the TCR beta libraries employed iRepertoire HTBI primers in conjunction with Arm-PCR of CDR3 regions. TCRdb fed the multiplex PCR reads into MiXCR, producing one record per CDR3 protein. Altogether 300,000 to 400,000 distinct CDR3 sequences are present, approximately 15% being singletons, with the ten largest covering roughly 27%. This same sample was also part of a study on T cells in Graves' hyperthyroidism and ophthalmopathy. That paper states: Hyperthyroidism was newly diagnosed in patients aged 18 to 65 (duration under 2 months). During a first-round RT-PCR of the TCR CDR3, the HTBI primer set was used.

The chain is built from TRBV28 and TRBJ1-4; D call uncertain. This receptor was obtained from a man aged 35 to 55 with Graves disease. The source was peripheral blood mononuclear cells (PBMCs), collected at new diagnosis, from a patient treated with antithyroid drugs. DNA of the CDR3: TGTGCCAGCAGCGGCGGGAACCCGGGGGAAAAACTGTTTTTT. Its translation: CASSGGNPGEKLFF.